The rows below give T cell receptor beta chains drawn from one sample of a study of blood T cell repertoires in COVID-19. The data were produced by immunoSEQ multiplex PCR, yet TCRdb's version contains in-frame clones alone and is incomplete. Of around 300,000 clones in the sample, roughly 90% are singletons; the top ten hold roughly 2.9%. The sample consisted of peripheral blood. Receptors were obtained from a woman aged 25 to 39 with COVID-19, enrolled during active disease. Each CDR3 is given with its conserved first and last residue. Each record gives: V gene, clone size, D gene, J gene, CDR3 DNA, CDR3 protein. D genes are given only for firm matches. Size is omitted from some rows. Given values are once, few, many or a class for expanded clones.

TRBV11-2	.	TRBD2	TRBJ2-3	TGTGCCAGCAGCACCTTAGCGGGAGGTTCAGATACGCAGTATTTT	CASSTLAGGSDTQYF
TRBV18	.	.	TRBJ1-1	TGTGCCAGCTCACCACTACAGGGATTCGCTGAAGCTTTCTTT	CASSPLQGFAEAFF
TRBV6-1	.	TRBD1	TRBJ1-2	TGTGCCAGCAGTGAAAGCGTGGGACAGCTTCCCTATGGCTACACCTTC	CASSESVGQLPYGYTF
TRBV7-3	.	TRBD1	TRBJ1-2	TGTGCCAGCAGCTTGTCAGGGGGCTCTATCTATGGCTACACCTTC	CASSLSGGSIYGYTF
TRBV28	once	.	TRBJ1-5	TGTGCCAGCATTCGTCAGGGCGGTCAGCCCCAGCATTTT	CASIRQGGQPQHF
TRBV6-5	.	.	TRBJ2-1	TGTGCCACCCGGTGGGCAGCTTACAATGAGCAGTTCTTC	CATRWAAYNEQFF
TRBV2	once	TRBD2	TRBJ2-7	TGTGCCAGCATGTTGGCTAGCGGGAGCTACGAGCAGTACTTC	CASMLASGSYEQYF
TRBV6-5	.	TRBD1	TRBJ1-2	TGTGCCAGCAGTTACTCGGGGGACAGCTATGGCTACACCTTC	CASSYSGDSYGYTF
TRBV18	.	.	TRBJ1-5	TGTGCCAGCTCAAACTCGAGGGGGAATCAGCCCCAGCATTTT	CASSNSRGNQPQHF
TRBV11-2	.	TRBD1	TRBJ1-1	TGTGCCAGCAGCTTGGGCACCGGGACAGGGGGCATGAACACTGAAGCTTTCTTT	CASSLGTGTGGMNTEAFF
TRBV11-3	many	TRBD2	TRBJ2-7	TGTGCCAGCAGCCCCGGGACTAGCGGGGTTAGCTCCTACGAGCAGTACTTC	CASSPGTSGVSSYEQYF
TRBV11-2	.	.	TRBJ1-1	TGTGCCAGCACCACTGGGAGGACTGAAGCTTTCTTT	CASTTGRTEAFF
TRBV6-1	.	.	TRBJ2-7	TGTGCCAGCAGTGAAACGGGACTCCATATCTACGAGCAGTACTTC	CASSETGLHIYEQYF
TRBV27	.	.	TRBJ1-1	TGTGCCAGCAGTTACAACACAGGGAATGAAGCTTTCTTT	CASSYNTGNEAFF